A single sample gave rise to the 24 T cell receptor beta chains below, sequenced in a study of vaccination effects on CD4 cells after COVID-19. Generated by immunoSEQ multiplex PCR, the TCRdb table keeps only in-frame clones and is missing some. The sample contains 50,000 to 80,000 clones, approximately 80% of which appear only once. Upon completion of about 10 days in culture, CD4+ T cells were isolated. Participants got two doses of BNT162b2 or mRNA-1273 vaccine. Antigens of these TCRs are unknown. Specimen: CD4+ T cells from PBMCs cultured without peptide, collected after COVID-19 vaccination. These receptors came from a human donor who received a COVID-19 vaccine.

This sequence joins TRBV7-3 and TRBJ1-5, with D maybe TRBD1 (6 bases). Trimming took off 5 bases at V and 5 bases at J, with 10 bases between the two ends. CDR3 size: 13 residues. Germline V gene data show CDR1 as SGHTA and CDR2 as FQGTGA. The CDR3 bases are TGTGCCAGCAGCGAGGGGGGCGATCAGCCCCAGCATTTT. Translated: CASSEGGDQPQHF.

J is TRBJ2-2 and V is TRBV2, with a tentative D call TRBD1 (6 bases). Trimming took 6 bases from V and 4 from J, leaving 12 bases between them. This CDR3 is built from 14 residues. Germline lookup yields CDR1 SNHLY and CDR2 FYNNEI. The CDR3 sequence is CASSRQVSTGELFF. DNA for the CDR3: TGTGCCAGCAGCAGACAGGTCAGCACCGGGGAGCTGTTTTTT.

The chain uses TRBV18 and TRBJ1-6; maybe TRBD1 (6 bases). CDR3 length: 14 amino acids. The germline V gene has CDR1 KGHSH and CDR2 LQKENI. V lost 6 bases and J lost 7, with 13 bases in between. CDR3 bases: TGTGCCAGCTCGTTTGACAGGAAGAATTCACCCCTCCACTTT. It translates to CASSFDRKNSPLHF. The complete variable domain, with remaining parts taken from reference TRBV18 and TRBJ1-6, reads NAGVMQNPRHLVRRRGQEARLRCSPMKGHSHVYWYRQLPEEGLKFMVYLQKENIIDESGMPKERFSAEFPKEGPSILRIQQVVRGDSAAYFCASSFDRKNSPLHFGNGTRLTVT.

V gene TRBV6-1 combines with J gene TRBJ2-5; D is possibly TRBD1 or TRBD2 (6 bases each). The CDR3 loop spans 17 amino acids. Between the trimmed V and J ends, which lost 1 base and 2 bases, there was a span of 17 bases. Germline V CDR1 and CDR2: MNHNS, SASEGT. The DNA of the CDR3 is TGTGCCAGCAGTGAAGAACTGCGTGGAGGGGGTCAAGAGACCCAGTACTTC. It is translated as CASSEELRGGGQETQYF.

The rearrangement links TRBV19 to TRBJ1-5, with D tentatively TRBD1 (6 bases). CDR3 length: 15 amino acids. V was clipped by 6 bases and J by 4 bases, with 16 bases between them. CDR1 and CDR2 (germline): LNHDA, SQIVND (reference sequence). The CDR3 loop is CASRIQDSGNQPQHF. CDR3 DNA sequence: TGTGCCAGTAGAATACAGGACAGCGGGAATCAGCCCCAGCATTTT.

This clone turned up a few times. This rearrangement joins TRBV3-1 (or the pseudogene TRBV3-2) to TRBJ2-2, with D possibly matching TRBD2 (6 bases). The germline CDR1 and CDR2 sequences are LGHDT and YNNKEL (reference sequence). Trimming took 6 bases from V and 5 from J, leaving 7 bases between them. The CDR3 length is 12 residues. The CDR3 nucleotides read TGTGCCAGCAGTCGGGGGACCGGGGAGCTGTTTTTT. Translation: CASSRGTGELFF.

CDR3 region: CASSPGAGAPNEKLFF. CDR3 DNA: TGTGCCAGTAGCCCGGGGGCGGGGGCACCTAATGAAAAACTGTTTTTT. This chain connects TRBV19 to TRBJ1-4; tentative D call: TRBD1 (6 bases). The CDR3 covers 16 residues. CDR1 and CDR2 (germline): LNHDA, SQIVND (reference sequence). Deletions cut 6 bases from V and 3 bases from J, with 17 bases between.

The chain employs TRBV6-5 and TRBJ1-2, with a weak D call TRBD1 (6 bases). CDR1 is MNHEY and CDR2 is SVGAGI in the germline V gene. The ends were cut back, 2 bases at V and 0 bases at J, with 13 bases in the middle. The CDR3 loop spans 16 amino acids. DNA for the CDR3: TGTGCCAGCAGTTACGGGGGGCCACCTTCTAACTATGGCTACACCTTC. Residues: CASSYGGPPSNYGYTF.

The chain has TRBV10-1 and TRBJ2-3; 8 bases are a match to TRBD2. Germline V gives CDR1 WNHNN, CDR2 SYGVQD (reference sequence). This CDR3 contains 17 residues. The J segment lost 0 bases and the V segment lost 0 bases, leaving 5 bases of the junction unmatched. CDR3 protein: CASSESSGLGSTDTQYF. CDR3 sequence (DNA): TGCGCCAGCAGTGAGTCTTCGGGACTAGGAAGCACAGATACGCAGTATTTT.

This clone was counted a single time. The chain employs TRBV6-1 and TRBJ1-3, with D possibly matching TRBD1 (5 bases). The ends were cut back, 0 bases at V and 7 bases at J, with 13 bases in the middle. CDR1 is MNHNS, CDR2 SASEGT, per germline. The CDR3 is made up of 15 amino acids. The CDR3 loop is CASSEAGRGRNTIYF. CDR3 bases: TGTGCCAGCAGTGAAGCGGGGAGGGGCCGTAACACCATATATTTT.

CDR3 loop: CASSPTGTGGQNTEAFF. The CDR3 nucleotides read TGTGCCAGCTCGCCAACCGGGACAGGGGGACAGAACACTGAAGCTTTCTTT. This chain connects TRBV18 to TRBJ1-1, with 11 bases lining up with TRBD1. The J segment lost 1 base and the V segment lost 6 bases, leaving 10 bases of the junction unmatched. The germline V gene encodes CDR1 KGHSH and CDR2 LQKENI. The CDR3 length is 17 residues. Full variable domain (remainder filled in from reference TRBV18 and TRBJ1-1): NAGVMQNPRHLVRRRGQEARLRCSPMKGHSHVYWYRQLPEEGLKFMVYLQKENIIDESGMPKERFSAEFPKEGPSILRIQQVVRGDSAAYFCASSPTGTGGQNTEAFFGQGTRLTVV.

This clone was seen only a few times. This rearrangement joins TRBV5-8 to TRBJ1-2; D is possibly TRBD1 (5 bases). The CDR3 spans 12 residues. V lost 4 bases and J lost 12, with 16 bases in between. The germline V gene encodes CDR1 SGHTS and CDR2 YDEGEE. CDR3 bases: TGTGCCAGCAGCAACAGACAGCTCCCGAACACCTTC. Its protein is CASSNRQLPNTF. Variable domain in full (rest from reference TRBV5-8 and TRBJ1-2): EAGVTQSPTHLIKTRGQQATLRCSPISGHTSVYWYQQALGLGLQFLLWYDEGEERNRGNFPPRFSGRQFPNYSSELNVNALELEDSALYLCASSNRQLPNTFGSGTRLTVV.

The rearrangement uses TRBV27 and TRBJ1-4; unclear D gene. This CDR3 comprises 14 residues. The V end lost 3 bases, the J end lost 6 bases, and 11 bases lay between the germline ends. Germline assignment: CDR1 MNHEY and CDR2 SMNVEV (reference sequence). The CDR3 spells CASSFGFEDEKLFF. The CDR3 DNA sequence: TGTGCCAGCAGTTTCGGATTTGAGGATGAAAAACTGTTTTTT.

V gene TRBV4-3 combines with J gene TRBJ1-1; 7 nucleotides align to TRBD1. The J segment lost 3 bases and the V segment lost 1 base, leaving 2 bases of the junction unmatched. The CDR3 totals 14 residues. CDR1 is LGHNA, CDR2 YSLEER, per germline. This CDR3 is CASSQADRDTEAFF. In DNA, the CDR3 is TGCGCCAGCAGCCAAGCTGACAGGGACACTGAAGCTTTCTTT.

The chain employs TRBV6-4 and TRBJ1-1, with unresolved D. The CDR3 loop spans 12 amino acids. CDR1 MRHNA and CDR2 SNTAGT come from the germline V gene. V was cut by 4 bases and J by 7 bases, with 10 bases left in between. CDR3 DNA: TGTGCCAGCAGTGTGCCGGAGGTTGAAGCTTTCTTT. This encodes CASSVPEVEAFF.

This clone was observed once. The chain employs TRBV5-1 and TRBJ1-2; 8 nucleotides match TRBD1. CDR1 is SGHRS and CDR2 is YFSETQ in the germline V gene. The length of the CDR3 is 15 residues. With V trimmed by 0 bases and J by 4 bases, 5 bases remained unmatched. DNA of the CDR3: TGCGCCAGCAGCTTGGGGGGACAGGTGGGCTATGGCTACACCTTC. Its translation: CASSLGGQVGYGYTF.

The chain couples TRBV4-3 to TRBJ1-5; D gene ambiguous. The CDR3 totals 15 residues. Germline V CDR1 and CDR2: LGHNA, YSLEER. The V and J ends lost 2 bases and 4 bases respectively, with 12 bases between them. The DNA for the CDR3 is TGCGCCAGCAGCCAAAAGGCAGGTTCGAATCAGCCCCAGCATTTT. Its translation is CASSQKAGSNQPQHF.

The rearrangement uses TRBV11-2 and TRBJ2-7, with D perhaps matching TRBD2 (6 bases). The CDR3 loop spans 12 amino acids. The germline gives CDR1 SGHAT, CDR2 FQNNGV. V lost 0 bases to trimming and J lost 8 bases, with 8 bases between them. DNA of the CDR3: TGTGCCAGCAGCTTAGAGGGGGGTAAGCAGTACGTC. Residues: CASSLEGGKQYV.

This clone has more than one count but fewer than ten. Written as DNA, the CDR3 is TGTGCCAGCAGTTCCTCATTGGGGGCCGTTTATGCGGCTTTCTTT. Residues: CASSSSLGAVYAAFF. The chain employs TRBV2 and TRBJ1-1, with TRBD1 as a possible D gene (6 bases). Germline V gene sequence: CDR1 SNHLY, CDR2 FYNNEI. This CDR3 contains 15 residues. Trimming took 5 bases from V and 11 from J, leaving 24 bases between them. Filled out from reference TRBV2 and TRBJ1-1, the complete variable domain reads EPEVTQTPSHQVTQMGQEVILRCVPISNHLYFYWYRQILGQKVEFLVSFYNNEISEKSEIFDDQFSVERPDGSNFTLKIRSTKLEDSAMYFCASSSSLGAVYAAFFGQGTRLTVV.

The chain recombines TRBV3-1 (or the pseudogene TRBV3-2) with TRBJ1-5; D is unclear. The V end lost 1 base, the J end lost 3 bases, and 10 bases lay between the germline ends. The germline V gene has CDR1 LGHDT and CDR2 YNNKEL (reference sequence). The CDR3 runs to 15 residues. The CDR3 loop is CASSQALQSNQPQHF. The DNA for the CDR3 is TGTGCCAGCAGCCAAGCTTTGCAGTCCAATCAGCCCCAGCATTTT.

The chain couples TRBV19 to TRBJ2-2; 7 bases are a match to TRBD1. Per germline, CDR1 LNHDA and CDR2 SQIVND (reference sequence). After removal of 3 bases from V and 1 base from J, the junction contained 8 bases not matched to a gene. The CDR3 length is 17 residues. The CDR3 here is CASSILQNRGNTGELFF. In nucleotides, the CDR3 is TGTGCCAGTAGTATCCTACAAAACAGGGGGAACACCGGGGAGCTGTTTTTT.

The chain has TRBV11-2 and TRBJ2-6; D is uncertain. Germline CDR1 and CDR2: SGHAT and FQNNGV. Trimming pared 5 bases from V and 0 bases from J, leaving 2 bases between. The CDR3 length is 13 residues. The chain's CDR3 is CASSNSGANVLTF. The CDR3 coding sequence is TGTGCCAGCAGCAACTCTGGGGCCAACGTCCTGACTTTC.

V gene TRBV12-3 or TRBV12-4 combines with J gene TRBJ2-5; D gene ambiguous. Trimming removed 6 bases at V and 0 bases at J, with 5 bases between. The CDR3 is 12 residues long. The CDR3 DNA follows: TGTGCCAGCAGACAGTACCAAGAGACCCAGTACTTC. Amino acid sequence: CASRQYQETQYF.

This clone has just one count. The chain joins TRBV29-1 to TRBJ2-1; D not resolved. Germline V gene lookup returns CDR1 SQVTM and CDR2 ANQGSEA. The germline V and J ends were trimmed by 4 bases and 5 bases, with 15 bases remaining between them. The CDR3 covers 14 residues. CDR3 residues: CSVGPKLIDNEQFF. CDR3 nucleotides: TGCAGCGTTGGACCCAAGTTAATCGACAATGAGCAGTTCTTC.